The 18 T cell receptor beta chains in this list originate from one sample, sequenced in a study of metastatic and nonmetastatic thyroid tumors. TCRdb reprocessed the PCR reads using MiXCR. The profile shows some 33,000 clones, about 17% of them singletons. All patients were untreated before thyroid surgery. The specimen was blood. Receptor source: a female donor with papillary thyroid cancer or a benign thyroid nodule (not recorded which). Some clones in this sample may be carry-over from other donors' samples.

The table lists this clone with many counts. This chain uses TRBV20-1 with TRBJ1-5, with D unresolved. The CDR3 length is 14 residues. V was trimmed by 3 bases and J by 3 bases, leaving 12 bases between them. The germline CDR1 and CDR2 sequences are DFQATT and SNEGSKA (reference sequence). The CDR3 DNA reads as TGCAGTGCTAGCAAGCAGGCGATCAATCAGCCCCAGCATTTT. Amino acid sequence: CSASKQAINQPQHF.

This clone was recorded many times. This chain connects TRBV6-2 or TRBV6-3 to TRBJ2-4, with 11 bases fitting TRBD2. Losses at the gene ends were 5 bases for V and 6 bases for J; bases not matched to a gene: 12. The CDR3 consists of 17 residues. Germline-derived CDR1 and CDR2 are MNHEY and SVGEGT. CDR3 bases: TGTGCCAGCAGTCGGACTAGCGGGTATTTGGTCCCAAACATTCAGTACTTC. This encodes CASSRTSGYLVPNIQYF.

This sequence joins TRBV20-1 and TRBJ1-2, with 7 bases aligning to TRBD1. CDR3 length: 14 residues. Germline CDR1 DFQATT, CDR2 SNEGSKA (reference sequence). V lost 8 bases to trimming and J lost 5 bases; unmatched junction nucleotides: 14. CDR3 nucleotides: TGCAGTACACCCACAGTAGACAGGGTTTATGGCTACACCTTC. This encodes CSTPTVDRVYGYTF.

This clone has a count of ten or more. J is TRBJ2-1 and V is TRBV15; 10 nucleotides align to TRBD2. This CDR3 region has 17 residues. Trimming cost V 1 base and J 6 bases; bases outside gene matches: 9. Germline V gene data show CDR1 as LNHNV and CDR2 as YYDKDF (reference sequence). The chain's CDR3 is CATSRVPIAGGLNEQFF. CDR3 nucleotides: TGTGCCACCAGCAGAGTCCCTATAGCGGGAGGCCTCAATGAGCAGTTCTTC.

The chain links TRBV5-4 to TRBJ1-1; perhaps TRBD1 as D (5 bases). The CDR3 extends over 14 amino acids. The germline CDR1 and CDR2 sequences are SGHNT and YYREEE (reference sequence). Trimming removed 4 bases from V and 7 bases from J, with 17 bases in between. CDR3 sequence reads: CASSIRWGTYEAFF. CDR3 DNA: TGTGCCAGCAGCATTCGGTGGGGGACCTATGAAGCTTTCTTT.

The chain links TRBV5-1 to TRBJ1-3; the D is unclear. The V end lost 0 bases, the J end lost 9 bases, and 10 bases lay between the germline ends. CDR3 length: 13 amino acids. Germline V gives CDR1 SGHRS, CDR2 YFSETQ. CDR3 in amino acids: CASSLERGGTIYF. The DNA for the CDR3 is TGCGCCAGCAGCTTGGAGCGGGGTGGCACCATATATTTT.

Of note for this clone: This could be a read error, since a much larger clone is one nucleotide away. The V and J genes are TRBV5-4 and TRBJ2-1, with D maybe TRBD1 (5 bases). The germline CDR1 and CDR2 sequences are SGHNT and YYREEE (reference sequence). The CDR3 is 14 residues long. CDR3 DNA: TGTGCCAGCAGCTTCCCCAGGGTGGCGAATGAGCGGTTCTTC. Protein sequence: CASSFPRVANERFF.

This clone turned up a few times. At one boundary the junction diverges from the germline segment, which might be a read error. The V gene is TRBV12-3 or TRBV12-4, the J gene TRBJ2-5; 7 bases are a match to TRBD2. This CDR3 region has 18 residues. The CDR3 DNA follows: TGTGCCAGCAGTCCAGGACTAGAGGGAGGAGGCGGACGAGAGACCAAGTACTTC. Translating it yields CASSPGLEGGGGRETKYF.

The sample holds many counts of this clone. The V and J genes are TRBV5-1 and TRBJ2-7; maybe TRBD1 (6 bases). The V end was cut by 4 bases, the J end by 0 bases, with 17 bases between. This CDR3 has 16 residues. Germline V gene lookup returns CDR1 SGHRS and CDR2 YFSETQ. This CDR3 reads CASSDGQLLSSYEQYF. CDR3 sequence (DNA): TGCGCCAGCAGCGATGGACAGCTACTATCCTCCTACGAGCAGTACTTC.

This chain links TRBV6-2 or TRBV6-3 with TRBJ2-1, with 7 bases fitting TRBD1. CDR3 length: 13 amino acids. V dropped 2 bases and J dropped 9; count of bases not matched to a gene: 4. The germline gives CDR1 MNHEY, CDR2 SVGEGT. The CDR3: CASSYPTGTEQFF. The CDR3 bases are TGTGCCAGCAGTTACCCGACAGGGACTGAGCAGTTCTTC.

At least ten counts were recorded for this clone. This chain joins TRBV9 and TRBJ2-7; D call uncertain. Germline V gene sequence: CDR1 SGDLS, CDR2 YYNGEE. The CDR3 is 13 amino acids. Trimming removed 0 bases at V and 3 bases at J, with 7 bases between. The DNA of the CDR3 is TGTGCCAGCAGCGTAGCGGGTAGCTACGAGCAGTACTTC. Residues: CASSVAGSYEQYF.

This clone was found many times. V is TRBV11-1 and J is TRBJ2-3; possible D gene TRBD1, 6 bases. Trimming shortened V by 7 bases and J by 0 bases, and 20 bases separated the two germline ends. Germline V gene lookup returns CDR1 SGHAT and CDR2 FQDESV (reference sequence). This CDR3 region has 17 residues. CDR3: CASIGPGGPRSTDTQYF. The DNA of the CDR3 is TGTGCCAGCATTGGTCCTGGGGGCCCGCGGAGCACAGATACGCAGTATTTT.

The chain recombines TRBV19 with TRBJ2-7; D not resolved. Germline assignment: CDR1 LNHDA and CDR2 SQIVND (reference sequence). V gave up 1 base and J gave up 0 bases, with 7 bases separating them. The CDR3 is made up of 14 amino acids. The CDR3 region has the DNA TGTGCCAGTAGTATAGGGAGTAGCTCCTACGAGCAGTACTTC. Translation: CASSIGSSSYEQYF.

This clone occurred many times. J is TRBJ1-5 and V is TRBV19, with 7 positions matching TRBD1. Trimming removed 7 bases from V and 2 bases from J; junction bases left unmatched: 8. Germline values: CDR1 LNHDA, CDR2 SQIVND (reference sequence). The CDR3 is 15 amino acids. CDR3 DNA: TGTGCCAGTAACCTAGTTGACAGGGGCAATCAGCCCCAGCATTTT. It specifies CASNLVDRGNQPQHF. Looking up the rest from reference TRBV19 and TRBJ1-5 gives the full variable domain: DGGITQSPKYLFRKEGQNVTLSCEQNLNHDAMYWYRQDPGQGLRLIYYSQIVNDFQKGDIAEGYSVSREKKESFPLTVTSAQKNPTAFYLCASNLVDRGNQPQHFGDGTRLSIL.

At least ten counts were recorded for this clone. The chain is built from TRBV11-3 and TRBJ2-1, with D perhaps assigned TRBD1 or TRBD2 (6 bases each). Germline V gene sequence: CDR1 SGHNT, CDR2 YENEEA. The CDR3 length is 16 residues. V lost 7 bases and J lost 0, with 16 bases in between. This CDR3 reads CASKDGGDSSYNEQFF. Written as DNA, the CDR3 is TGTGCCAGCAAAGACGGGGGCGATAGCTCCTACAATGAGCAGTTCTTC.

This clone showed up many times. The chain links TRBV5-4 to TRBJ2-5; D might be TRBD1 (6 bases). The CDR3 is 14 amino acids. Germline V gene data show CDR1 as SGHNT and CDR2 as YYREEE (reference sequence). The V gene lost 4 bases and the J gene lost 4 bases, with 14 bases spanning the gap. CDR3 in DNA: TGTGCCAGCAGCATTAACCGCAGGGGAGAGACCCAGTACTTC. As protein: CASSINRRGETQYF.

This clone has ten or more counts. The V call is TRBV19, the J call TRBJ2-5; 7 bases map to TRBD2. The CDR3 has 15 amino acids. The V and J ends lost 7 bases and 1 base, in that order; junction bases with no gene match: 9. The germline V gene has CDR1 LNHDA and CDR2 SQIVND (reference sequence). This chain's CDR3 is CASNWGGSSQETQYF. CDR3 in DNA: TGTGCCAGTAACTGGGGGGGGAGTTCCCAAGAGACCCAGTACTTC.

With regard to this clone: Different DNA sequences within this sample yield the same CDR3. The chain uses TRBV28 and TRBJ1-5; unclear D gene. Trimming stripped 5 bases from V and 5 bases from J, with 13 bases between. The CDR3 is 14 residues long. Germline V gene lookup returns CDR1 MDHEN and CDR2 SYDVKM. CDR3 bases: TGTGCCAGCAGTCTGAGACAAGAATATCAGCCCCAGCATTTT. Encoded protein: CASSLRQEYQPQHF.